This entry lists 2 T cell receptor beta chains sequenced from one sample in a study of cytomegalovirus exposure and HLA in healthy donors. PCR involved 60 Vbeta and 13 Jbeta primers. Using immunoSEQ multiplex PCR, the repertoire was profiled, and TCRdb retains in-frame clones only, with some absent. This repertoire includes under 200,000 clones. The sample consisted of PBMCs. These receptors all stem from a man younger than 45 in good health and CMV-seronegative.

The chain couples TRBV4-2 to TRBJ2-1, with TRBD2 identical over 13 bases. The CDR3 spans 17 residues. The V gene end was trimmed by 1 base and the J gene end by 7 bases; junction bases not matched to a gene: 7. The germline gives CDR1 LGHNA, CDR2 YNFKEQ. The CDR3 sequence: CASSQALRTSGSNEQFF. The CDR3 coding sequence is TGTGCCAGCAGCCAAGCCCTGCGGACTAGCGGGAGTAATGAGCAGTTCTTC.

J is TRBJ2-2 and V is TRBV6-5; D is perhaps TRBD2 (5 bases). V gave up 3 bases and J gave up 5 bases, with 7 bases separating them. The CDR3 covers 13 residues. The germline CDR1 and CDR2 sequences are MNHEY and SVGAGI. The CDR3: CASSYRETGELFF. The CDR3 bases are TGTGCCAGCAGTTATAGGGAGACCGGGGAGCTGTTTTTT.